The 12 T cell receptor beta chains given below trace back to one sample, sequenced in a study of blood T cell repertoires in COVID-19. Here immunoSEQ multiplex PCR was the method, and the copy in TCRdb shows in-frame clones only, minus some. The data contain 150,000 to 200,000 clones, 80% to 95% of them seen just once; the ten biggest clones take up more than 4.5%. Material for sequencing was peripheral blood. These receptors all stem from a man between 25 and 39 years old with COVID-19, enrolled during active disease.

V is TRBV7-9 and J is TRBJ1-1; 8 nucleotides agree with TRBD1. This CDR3 contains 17 residues. CDR1 and CDR2 from the germline V gene are SEHNR and FQNEAQ (reference sequence). Losses at the gene ends were 6 bases for V and 0 bases for J; bases not matched to a gene: 12. CDR3 protein: CASSPGGQGIMNTEAFF. CDR3 sequence (DNA): TGTGCCAGCAGTCCAGGTGGACAGGGTATAATGAACACTGAAGCTTTCTTT.

The chain is built from TRBV27 and TRBJ2-7; TRBD1 might be the D (5 bases). The CDR3 covers 15 residues. Trimming stripped 7 bases from V and 2 bases from J, with 18 bases between. Germline values: CDR1 MNHEY, CDR2 SMNVEV (reference sequence). CDR3 DNA: TGTGCCAGCAATGCTCTCAGGGCAGGTACCTACGAGCAGTACTTC. Its protein is CASNALRAGTYEQYF.

The CDR3 coding sequence is TGTGCCAGCAGCCGGATTAACAGGGGGGGTTATAGCAATCAGCCCCAGCATTTT. Protein sequence: CASSRINRGGYSNQPQHF. The chain carries TRBV6-4 and TRBJ1-5; TRBD1 agrees at 8 bases. This CDR3 is 18 amino acids long. The V gene end was trimmed by 6 bases and the J gene end by 0 bases; junction bases not matched to a gene: 13. From germline, CDR1 is MRHNA and CDR2 SNTAGT.

The V and J genes are TRBV7-2 and TRBJ1-4; D is uncertain. This CDR3 comprises 15 residues. Germline-derived CDR1 and CDR2 are SGHTA and FQGNSA. V dropped 2 bases and J dropped 4 bases, with 11 bases sitting between them. CDR3 sequence (DNA): TGTGCCAGCAGCTTATACGGGAGATATAATGAAAAACTGTTTTTT. Encoded protein: CASSLYGRYNEKLFF.

The V gene is TRBV23-1, the J gene TRBJ2-7; TRBD2 matches at 12 bases. TRBV23-1 is placed among ORFs of uncertain function. The CDR3 covers 19 residues. V lost 3 bases and J lost 2; bases outside the gene matches: 14. CDR3 DNA sequence: TGCGCCAGCAGTCATCGCACCAAGACTAGCGGGGGACCCACCTACGAGCAGTACTTC. Protein sequence: CASSHRTKTSGGPTYEQYF.

The chain has TRBV18 and TRBJ1-2, with TRBD1 matching 9 bases. Germline-derived CDR1 and CDR2 are KGHSH and LQKENI. The CDR3 sequence is 15 residues long. The J segment lost 4 bases and the V segment lost 0 bases, leaving 3 bases of the junction unmatched. DNA of the CDR3: TGTGCCAGCTCACCACCAGGGACAGGGTTCTATGGCTACACCTTC. This sequence encodes CASSPPGTGFYGYTF.

V usage is TRBV7-2 and J usage is TRBJ2-3, with D possibly TRBD1 on 6 matching bases. V lost 6 bases, J lost 0 bases, and 16 bases lay in between. Germline CDR1 reads SGHTA; CDR2 reads FQGNSA. CDR3 length equals 16 residues. The CDR3 sequence is CASSYRASFSTDTQYF. DNA for the CDR3: TGTGCCAGCAGTTACAGGGCATCTTTTAGCACAGATACGCAGTATTTT.

V is TRBV7-3 and J is TRBJ1-3; no clear D gene. The CDR3 length is 17 residues. The V gene lost 5 bases and the J gene lost 3 bases, with 20 bases spanning the gap. Germline V gene sequence: CDR1 SGHTA, CDR2 FQGTGA. The CDR3 DNA reads as TGTGCCAGCAGCCAAGTGGGTTCGGGATCCGGTGGAAACACCATATATTTT. This sequence encodes CASSQVGSGSGGNTIYF.

The chain employs TRBV6-2 or TRBV6-3 and TRBJ2-7, with D possibly TRBD1 on 6 matching bases. V was trimmed by 2 bases and J by 5 bases, leaving 13 bases between them. Looked up from germline, CDR1 is MNHEY and CDR2 is SVGEGT. This CDR3 has 14 residues. CDR3 loop: CASSYTQGQDEQYF. The CDR3, as DNA: TGTGCCAGCAGTTACACGCAGGGGCAGGACGAGCAGTACTTC.

This clone was observed once. The rearrangement links TRBV7-9 to TRBJ2-4; D gene ambiguous. Germline V gene data show CDR1 as SEHNR and CDR2 as FQNEAQ (reference sequence). V lost 1 base and J 12 bases, leaving 10 bases between the germline ends. CDR3 length equals 12 residues. The CDR3 spells CASSLVIPPQYF. CDR3 nucleotide sequence: TGTGCCAGCAGCTTAGTTATCCCCCCTCAGTACTTC.

This chain links TRBV7-6 with TRBJ1-3, with 8 bases fitting TRBD1. The CDR3 length is 16 residues. The V segment lost 4 bases and the J segment 1 base; nucleotides outside the gene matches: 6. Germline V CDR1 and CDR2: SGHVS, FNYEAQ. The CDR3 region has the DNA TGTGCCAGCAGCTCAACCTGGACAGGGTCTGGAAACACCATATATTTT. Translating it yields CASSSTWTGSGNTIYF.

V usage is TRBV30 and J usage is TRBJ1-5; D is uncertain. The CDR3 loop spans 16 amino acids. Per the germline V gene, CDR1 is GTSNPN and CDR2 is SVGIG (reference sequence). With 1 base removed from V and 4 bases from J, the gap between germline ends came to 17 bases. For the CDR3, the DNA is TGTGCCTGGAGTGGTGGAGCCGACTTGATGAATCAGCCCCAGCATTTT. Its translation: CAWSGGADLMNQPQHF.